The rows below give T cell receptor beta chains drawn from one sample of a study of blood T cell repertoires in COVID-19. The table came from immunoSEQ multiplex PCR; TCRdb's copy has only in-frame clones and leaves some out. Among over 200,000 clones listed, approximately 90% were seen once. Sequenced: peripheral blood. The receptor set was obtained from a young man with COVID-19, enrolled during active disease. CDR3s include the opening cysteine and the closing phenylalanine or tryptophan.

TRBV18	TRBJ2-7	CASSQTRESYEQYF
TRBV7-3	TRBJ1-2	CASSQNSNYGYTF
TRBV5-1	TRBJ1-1	CASSPGGRNTEAFF
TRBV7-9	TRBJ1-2	CASSLDRGGLPNYGYTF
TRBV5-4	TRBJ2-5	CASSGGLAGFGETQYF
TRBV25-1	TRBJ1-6	CASSSDSSYNSPLHF
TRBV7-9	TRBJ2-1	CASSLARTSGKYNEQFF
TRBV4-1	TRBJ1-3	CASSQALRQGYHSGNTIYF
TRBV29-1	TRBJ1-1	CSGQPGGRTEAFF
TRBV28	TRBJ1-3	CASSFEPSSGNTIYF
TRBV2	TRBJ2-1	CASSGYNEQFF
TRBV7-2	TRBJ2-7	CASSLGTAGGYEQYF
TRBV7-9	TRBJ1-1	CASSLTVGGTEAFF
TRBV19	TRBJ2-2	CASSRRESTGELFF
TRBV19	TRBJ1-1	CASRAAGGSITEAFF
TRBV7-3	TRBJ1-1	CASSLNSAGTTEAFF
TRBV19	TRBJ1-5	CASSGTVNQPQHF
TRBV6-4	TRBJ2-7	CASSDSRRERDEQYF
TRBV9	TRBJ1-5	CASSEQGVYNQPQHF
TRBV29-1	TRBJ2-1	CSVDLAGDGAYNEQFF
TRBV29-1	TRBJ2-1	CSVERGQGGTNEQFF
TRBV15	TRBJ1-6	CATSRPRQGSSYNSPLHF
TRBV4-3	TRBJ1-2	CASSQDDGYTF
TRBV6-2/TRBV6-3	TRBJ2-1	CASSPASGGDPNEQFF
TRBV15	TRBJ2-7	CATSRVGEQYF
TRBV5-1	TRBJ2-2	CASSEQGVFTGELFF
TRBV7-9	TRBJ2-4	CASSLGGGMPTLAKNIQYF
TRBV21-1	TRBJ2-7	CASPNPGEQYF
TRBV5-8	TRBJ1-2	CASSLPGQGPRLGGYTF
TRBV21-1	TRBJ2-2	CASIVSGTSTGELFF
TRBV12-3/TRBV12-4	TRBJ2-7	CASSRLGYEQYF
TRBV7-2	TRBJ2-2	CASSLGRGTGELFF